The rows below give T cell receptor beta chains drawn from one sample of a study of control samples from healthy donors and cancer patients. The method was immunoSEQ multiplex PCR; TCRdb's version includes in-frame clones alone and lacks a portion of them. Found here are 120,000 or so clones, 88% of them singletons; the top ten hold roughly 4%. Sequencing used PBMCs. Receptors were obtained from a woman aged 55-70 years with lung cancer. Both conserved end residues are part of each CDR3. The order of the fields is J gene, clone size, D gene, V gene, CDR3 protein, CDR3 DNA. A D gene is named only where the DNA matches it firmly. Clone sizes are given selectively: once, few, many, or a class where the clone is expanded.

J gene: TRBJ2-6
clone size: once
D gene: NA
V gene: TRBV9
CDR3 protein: CASSVDVSGANVLTF
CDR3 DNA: TGTGCCAGCAGCGTAGATGTCTCTGGGGCCAACGTCCTGACTTTC

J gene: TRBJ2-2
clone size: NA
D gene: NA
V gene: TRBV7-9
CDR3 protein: CASSLTNPGAGTGELFF
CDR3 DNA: TGTGCCAGCAGCTTGACTAATCCGGGAGCGGGCACCGGGGAGCTGTTTTTT

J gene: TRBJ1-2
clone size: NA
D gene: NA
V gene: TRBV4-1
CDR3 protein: CASSQAGLRYGYTF
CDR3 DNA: TGCGCCAGCAGCCAGGCGGGACTTCGGTATGGCTACACCTTC

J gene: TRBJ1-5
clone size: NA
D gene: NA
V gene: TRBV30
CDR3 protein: CAWSVGGDQPQHF
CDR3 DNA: TGTGCCTGGAGTGTCGGAGGGGATCAGCCCCAGCATTTT

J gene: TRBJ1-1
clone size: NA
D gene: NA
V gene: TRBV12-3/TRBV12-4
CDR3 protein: CASSLRGYGEAFF
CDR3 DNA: TGTGCCAGCAGTTTAAGGGGATATGGGGAAGCTTTCTTT

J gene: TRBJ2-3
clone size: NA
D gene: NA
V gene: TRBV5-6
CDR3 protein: CASSLGSGGPDTQYF
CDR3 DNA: TGTGCCAGCAGCTTGGGCAGTGGGGGACCAGATACGCAGTATTTT

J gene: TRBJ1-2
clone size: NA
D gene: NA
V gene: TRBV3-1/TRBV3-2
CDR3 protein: CASSQDYARSNYGYTF
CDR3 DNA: TGTGCCAGCAGCCAAGATTACGCTAGGTCCAACTATGGCTACACCTTC

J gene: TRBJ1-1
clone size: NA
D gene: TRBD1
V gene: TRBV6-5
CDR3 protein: CASTPDRVMAEAFF
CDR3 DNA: TGTGCCAGCACTCCGGACAGGGTGATGGCTGAAGCTTTCTTT

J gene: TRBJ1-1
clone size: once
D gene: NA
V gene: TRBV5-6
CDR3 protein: CASSLGMSLNTEAFF
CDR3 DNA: TGTGCCAGCAGCTTAGGGATGAGTTTGAACACTGAAGCTTTCTTT

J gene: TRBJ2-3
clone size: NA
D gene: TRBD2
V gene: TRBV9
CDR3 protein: CASSGEVAGRPDTQYF
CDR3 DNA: TGTGCCAGCAGCGGGGAAGTAGCGGGAAGGCCGGATACGCAGTATTTT

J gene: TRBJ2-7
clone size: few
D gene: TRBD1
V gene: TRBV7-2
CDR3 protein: CASSTGQGTEQYF
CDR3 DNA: TGTGCCAGCAGCACGGGACAGGGTACGGAGCAGTACTTC

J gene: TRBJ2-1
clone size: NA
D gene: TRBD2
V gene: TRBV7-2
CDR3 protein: CASSLAGEYNEQFF
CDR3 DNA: TGTGCCAGCAGCCTAGCGGGGGAATACAATGAGCAGTTCTTC

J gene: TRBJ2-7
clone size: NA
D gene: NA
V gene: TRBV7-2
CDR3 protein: CASSLNPAGLYEQYF
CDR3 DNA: TGTGCCAGCAGCTTAAATCCGGCAGGACTCTACGAGCAGTACTTC

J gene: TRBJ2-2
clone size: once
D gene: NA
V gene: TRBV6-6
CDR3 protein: CASSYGATINTGELFF
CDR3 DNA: TGTGCCAGCAGTTACGGAGCGACTATCAACACCGGGGAGCTGTTTTTT

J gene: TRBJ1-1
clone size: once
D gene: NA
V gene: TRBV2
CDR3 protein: CASSEQGNTEAFF
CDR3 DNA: TGTGCCAGCAGTGAGCAGGGGAACACTGAAGCTTTCTTT

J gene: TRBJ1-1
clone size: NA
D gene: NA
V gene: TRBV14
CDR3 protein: CASSRTDLNTEAFF
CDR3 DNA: TGTGCCAGCAGCCGGACAGACTTGAACACTGAAGCTTTCTTT

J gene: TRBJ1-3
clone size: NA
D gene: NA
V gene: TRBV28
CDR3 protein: CASSSSGIGRIFSGNTIYF
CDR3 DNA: TGTGCCAGCAGTTCCTCCGGGATTGGTAGGATTTTCTCTGGAAACACCATATATTTT

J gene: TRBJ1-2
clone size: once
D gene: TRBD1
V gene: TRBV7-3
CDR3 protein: CASNSEIWTGGSFNYGYTF
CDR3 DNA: TGTGCCAGCAACAGCGAAATTTGGACAGGGGGATCTTTTAACTATGGCTACACCTTC

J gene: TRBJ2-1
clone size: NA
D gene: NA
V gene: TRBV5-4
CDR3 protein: CASSLEQIGVDEQFF
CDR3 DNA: TGTGCCAGCAGCTTGGAACAGATCGGTGTCGATGAGCAGTTCTTC

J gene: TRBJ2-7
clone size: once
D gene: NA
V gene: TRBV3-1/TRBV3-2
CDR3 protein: CASSQGVTGTYEQYF
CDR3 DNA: TGTGCCAGCAGCCAAGGTGTTACAGGGACCTACGAGCAGTACTTC

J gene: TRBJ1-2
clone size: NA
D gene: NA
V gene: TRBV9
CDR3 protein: CASAQPGNYGYTF
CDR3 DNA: TGTGCCAGCGCCCAACCGGGGAACTATGGCTACACCTTC

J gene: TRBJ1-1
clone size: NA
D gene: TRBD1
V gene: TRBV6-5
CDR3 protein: CASTRGGFWDTEAFF
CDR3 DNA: TGTGCCAGCACCAGAGGGGGCTTTTGGGACACTGAAGCTTTCTTT

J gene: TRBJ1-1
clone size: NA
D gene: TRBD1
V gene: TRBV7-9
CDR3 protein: CASSPLTGQASYTEAFF
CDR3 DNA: TGTGCCAGCAGCCCCCTCACCGGACAGGCTTCATACACTGAAGCTTTCTTT

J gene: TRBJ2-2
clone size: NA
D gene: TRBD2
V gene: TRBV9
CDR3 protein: CASSVASSGGADTGELFF
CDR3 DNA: TGTGCCAGCAGCGTAGCTTCTAGCGGGGGGGCAGACACCGGGGAGCTGTTTTTT

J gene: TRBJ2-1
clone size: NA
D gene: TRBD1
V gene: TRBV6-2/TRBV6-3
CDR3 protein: CASSYDNTGTGGRDFNEQFF
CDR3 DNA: TGTGCCAGCAGTTACGACAACACCGGGACAGGGGGTCGCGATTTCAATGAGCAGTTCTTC

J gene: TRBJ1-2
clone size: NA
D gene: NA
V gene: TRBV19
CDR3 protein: CASSAQGYGYTF
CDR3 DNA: TGTGCCAGTAGTGCCCAGGGCTATGGCTACACCTTC

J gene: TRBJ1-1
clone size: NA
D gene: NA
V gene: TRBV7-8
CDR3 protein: CASTQGRVLALQAFF
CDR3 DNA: TGTGCCAGCACCCAAGGCAGGGTATTAGCACTTCAAGCTTTCTTT

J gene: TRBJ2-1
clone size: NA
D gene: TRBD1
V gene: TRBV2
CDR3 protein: CASSEAGTGNYNEQFF
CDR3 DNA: TGTGCCAGCAGTGAAGCAGGGACAGGAAACTACAATGAGCAGTTCTTC

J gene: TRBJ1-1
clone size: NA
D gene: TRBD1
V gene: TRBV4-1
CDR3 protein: CASSQNGQGGNTEAFF
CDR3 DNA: TGCGCCAGCAGCCAAAATGGACAGGGGGGAAATACTGAAGCTTTCTTT

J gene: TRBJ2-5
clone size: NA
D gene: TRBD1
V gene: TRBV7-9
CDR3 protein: CASSLGTGQETQYF
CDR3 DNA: TGTGCCAGCAGCTTAGGGACAGGCCAAGAGACCCAGTACTTC